This entry lists 29 T cell receptor beta chains sequenced from one sample in a study of control samples from healthy donors and cancer patients. Profiled with immunoSEQ multiplex PCR; TCRdb holds only in-frame clones, not every one. The data hold about 98,000 clones, with over 60% observed a single time. The specimen was blood. Every receptor here comes from a woman in her 30s in good health.

There are a few counts of this clone. The chain is built from TRBV7-2 and TRBJ1-5; a possible D gene is TRBD1 (6 bases). CDR3 length equals 15 residues. The germline CDR1 and CDR2 sequences are SGHTA and FQGNSA. V dropped 0 bases and J dropped 6 bases, with 12 bases sitting between them. The CDR3 coding sequence is TGTGCCAGCAGCTTAGCGCCCAGGGGCAGTCAGCCCCAGCATTTT. This sequence encodes CASSLAPRGSQPQHF.

This clone showed up just a few times. The V and J genes are TRBV7-2 and TRBJ2-1, with no clear D. The CDR3 consists of 14 residues. The V gene's germline CDR1 is SGHTA and CDR2 FQGNSA. V was trimmed by 0 bases and J by 8 bases, leaving 11 bases between them. The CDR3 here is CASSLAHQIHEQFF. CDR3 in DNA: TGTGCCAGCAGCTTAGCTCATCAAATCCATGAGCAGTTCTTC.

The chain recombines TRBV2 with TRBJ2-1, with 9 bases aligning to TRBD1. J was trimmed by 0 bases and V by 4 bases; bases with no gene match: 1. The germline V gene has CDR1 SNHLY and CDR2 FYNNEI. The CDR3 is 15 amino acids. As DNA, the CDR3 is TGTGCCAGCAGTGGGGGACAGGGCTCCTACAATGAGCAGTTCTTC. It translates to CASSGGQGSYNEQFF.

J is TRBJ1-2 and V is TRBV7-9, with TRBD1 identical over 7 bases. The CDR3 has 14 amino acids. The germline gives CDR1 SEHNR, CDR2 FQNEAQ (reference sequence). Losses at the gene ends were 5 bases for V and 4 bases for J; bases not matched to a gene: 7. The CDR3 DNA is TGTGCCAGCAGCGCGGACAGGTTCGGCTATGGCTACACCTTC. Translation: CASSADRFGYGYTF. The full variable domain, its missing parts supplied by reference TRBV7-9 and TRBJ1-2, is DTGVSQNPRHKITKRGQNVTFRCDPISEHNRLYWYRQTLGQGPEFLTYFQNEAQLEKSRLLSDRFSAERPKGSFSTLEIQRTEQGDSAMYLCASSADRFGYGYTFGSGTRLTVV.

The chain uses TRBV4-3 and TRBJ2-3; a possible D gene is TRBD1 (5 bases). V lost 0 bases and J 4 bases, leaving 11 bases between the germline ends. Germline V gives CDR1 LGHNA, CDR2 YSLEER. The CDR3 totals 15 residues. The CDR3 loop reads CASSQDRQGSDTQYF. The CDR3 nucleotides are TGCGCCAGCAGCCAAGATAGGCAGGGCTCAGATACGCAGTATTTT.

This clone is a singleton in its sample. The rearrangement uses TRBV30 and TRBJ2-3, with D perhaps matching TRBD1 (6 bases). CDR3 length equals 13 residues. Germline V gene data show CDR1 as GTSNPN and CDR2 as SVGIG (reference sequence). The ends were cut back, 3 bases at V and 4 bases at J, with 11 bases in the middle. The CDR3 coding sequence is TGTGCCTGGAGCGATCAGGGGCCAGATACGCAGTATTTT. Translation gives CAWSDQGPDTQYF.

The genes are TRBV6-1 and TRBJ1-4, with D perhaps matching TRBD1 (5 bases). The germline V and J ends were trimmed by 2 bases and 7 bases, with 11 bases remaining between them. The CDR3 runs to 14 residues. Germline CDR1 reads MNHNS; CDR2 reads SASEGT. CDR3: CASSEQGGSEKLFF. CDR3 DNA sequence: TGTGCCAGCAGTGAACAGGGTGGAAGTGAAAAACTGTTTTTT.

The J gene is TRBJ1-3, the V gene TRBV29-1; 8 bases are a match to TRBD1. CDR1 is SQVTM and CDR2 is ANQGSEA in the germline V gene. CDR3 size: 13 residues. The trim removed 4 bases at V and 4 bases at J, leaving 3 bases unmatched. CDR3: CSVVTGAGNTIYF. The DNA for the CDR3 is TGCAGCGTTGTGACAGGGGCAGGAAACACCATATATTTT.

This chain uses TRBV6-5 with TRBJ1-5, with a weak D call TRBD1 (6 bases). This CDR3 contains 13 residues. CDR1 and CDR2 (germline): MNHEY, SVGAGI. V lost 4 bases and J 6 bases, leaving 10 bases between the germline ends. CDR3 sequence: CASSSTGIQPQHF. For the CDR3, the DNA is TGTGCCAGCAGTTCTACAGGGATTCAGCCCCAGCATTTT.

V is TRBV19 and J is TRBJ2-2; unclear D gene. This CDR3 spans 14 amino acids. Trimming removed 6 bases at V and 6 bases at J, with 14 bases between. CDR1 and CDR2 (germline): LNHDA, SQIVND (reference sequence). This chain's CDR3 is CASRTGPSAGELFF. The CDR3 region has the DNA TGTGCCAGTAGAACCGGGCCCAGTGCCGGGGAGCTGTTTTTT.

This rearrangement joins TRBV2 to TRBJ1-2, with TRBD1 matching over 7 bases. The CDR3 consists of 14 residues. The J segment lost 2 bases and the V segment lost 3 bases, leaving 3 bases of the junction unmatched. Germline CDR1 SNHLY, CDR2 FYNNEI. The DNA for the CDR3 is TGTGCCAGCAGTGACAGGGGGGTAAACTATGGCTACACCTTC. This encodes CASSDRGVNYGYTF.

This clone showed up just a few times. The same CDR3 also results from other DNA sequences found in this sample. The chain combines TRBV6-5 with TRBJ1-1; 9 bases fit TRBD1. Germline values: CDR1 MNHEY, CDR2 SVGAGI. The CDR3 has 14 amino acids. Trimming cost V 6 bases and J 0 bases; bases outside gene matches: 2. CDR3 bases: TGTGCCAGCAGCCGGGACAGGGTGAACACTGAAGCTTTCTTT. This gives the protein CASSRDRVNTEAFF.

The gene calls are TRBV10-3 and TRBJ1-6; 8 bases are a match to TRBD1. CDR3 length: 17 amino acids. The germline gives CDR1 ENHRY, CDR2 SYGVKD. The trim removed 1 base at V and 6 bases at J, leaving 8 bases unmatched. The CDR3 nucleotides are TGTGCCATCAGTGAGTTGTCCAGGGGGCTTGGTAATTCACCCCTCCACTTT. Translating gives CAISELSRGLGNSPLHF.

V usage is TRBV19 and J usage is TRBJ2-5; 7 nucleotides line up with TRBD1. The J segment lost 7 bases and the V segment lost 6 bases, leaving 11 bases of the junction unmatched. Germline V gene lookup returns CDR1 LNHDA and CDR2 SQIVND (reference sequence). This CDR3 has 14 amino acids. The chain's CDR3 is CASSRTGPGGTQYF. The CDR3, as DNA: TGTGCCAGTAGCAGGACAGGCCCCGGCGGGACCCAGTACTTC.

The rearrangement joins TRBV29-1 to TRBJ1-4; D ambiguous. Between the trimmed V and J ends, which lost 5 bases and 8 bases, there was a span of 15 bases. Germline V gene sequence: CDR1 SQVTM, CDR2 ANQGSEA. There are 13 residues in the CDR3. The CDR3 coding sequence is TGCAGCGTTCTTGATTGGGGTGGAGAAAAACTGTTTTTT. Its translation: CSVLDWGGEKLFF.

In regard to this clone: The sample contains more than one DNA sequence encoding this CDR3. The J gene is TRBJ1-5, the V gene TRBV7-4; 8 bases are shared with TRBD1. The CDR3 runs to 19 residues. V lost 5 bases, J lost 0 bases, and 15 bases stayed unmatched. Germline lookup yields CDR1 SGHVT and CDR2 SQSDAQ. The CDR3: CASSHRPDRGDYSNQPQHF. The CDR3 DNA reads as TGTGCCAGCAGCCACCGCCCAGACAGGGGCGATTATAGCAATCAGCCCCAGCATTTT.

This clone showed up just a few times. The rearrangement links TRBV3-1 (or the pseudogene TRBV3-2) to TRBJ1-6; D is unclear. Germline V gene sequence: CDR1 LGHDT, CDR2 YNNKEL (reference sequence). This CDR3 region has 13 residues. Trimming took off 0 bases at V and 9 bases at J, with 6 bases between the two ends. CDR3 amino acids: CASSQDPSSPLHF. The DNA of the CDR3 is TGTGCCAGCAGCCAAGACCCCTCTTCACCCCTCCACTTT.

The chain joins TRBV18 to TRBJ2-2; 10 bases agree with TRBD1. Trimming removed 6 bases from V and 7 bases from J; junction bases left unmatched: 8. The CDR3 length is 15 residues. Germline V lookup: CDR1 KGHSH, CDR2 LQKENI. The CDR3, as DNA: TGTGCCAGCTCCCGAGACAGGGGGCAGGTCGGGGAGCTGTTTTTT. This sequence encodes CASSRDRGQVGELFF.

This rearrangement joins TRBV4-2 to TRBJ1-1; TRBD1 might be the D (5 bases). Germline V gives CDR1 LGHNA, CDR2 YNFKEQ. The length of the CDR3 is 14 residues. Trimming left V 5 bases short and J 6 bases short, with 16 bases between. The chain's CDR3 is CASSTLGGSPEAFF. The CDR3 nucleotides are TGTGCCAGCAGCACCCTGGGGGGATCCCCTGAAGCTTTCTTT.

Comments on this clone: The same CDR3 arises from other DNA sequences in this sample as well. The chain employs TRBV19 and TRBJ1-2; D gene ambiguous. V was shortened by 1 base and J by 3 bases, with 6 bases between the two germline ends. CDR1 and CDR2 (germline): LNHDA, SQIVND (reference sequence). CDR3 length: 13 residues. CDR3 sequence: CASSIGQDYGYTF. Written as DNA, the CDR3 is TGTGCCAGTAGTATAGGGCAGGACTATGGCTACACCTTC.

CDR3 sequence: CASSQDRTGFGGEAFF. The CDR3 nucleotides are TGCGCCAGCAGCCAAGACCGGACAGGGTTTGGGGGAGAAGCTTTCTTT. The chain employs TRBV4-1 and TRBJ1-1, with 8 bases lining up with TRBD1. The V gene's germline CDR1 is MGHRA and CDR2 YSYEKL. The V and J ends lost 0 bases and 8 bases, in that order; junction bases with no gene match: 11. This CDR3 is 16 amino acids long.

The J gene is TRBJ2-7, the V gene TRBV6-5, with D perhaps TRBD1 or TRBD2 (5 bases each). The CDR3 totals 13 residues. V shed 6 bases and J shed 6 bases, with 15 bases lying between them. CDR1 and CDR2 from the germline V gene are MNHEY and SVGAGI. DNA for the CDR3: TGTGCCAGCAGCGTCCTACAGAGGGGCGAGCAGTACTTC. Translated: CASSVLQRGEQYF.

The chain combines TRBV5-1 with TRBJ2-3, with no clear D. The germline V gene encodes CDR1 SGHRS and CDR2 YFSETQ. CDR3 length equals 14 residues. V was clipped by 2 bases and J by 1 base, with 8 bases between them. In DNA form, the CDR3 reads TGCGCCAGCAGCTTACTAACGGGCACAGATACGCAGTATTTT. Its translation: CASSLLTGTDTQYF.

This sequence joins TRBV14 and TRBJ2-2; 8 bases fit TRBD1. This CDR3 region has 15 residues. CDR1 is SGHDN, CDR2 FVKESK, per germline. V lost 1 base and J lost 5; bases outside the gene matches: 3. The CDR3 nucleotides read TGTGCCAGCAGCCAAGGACAGGGGCAAACCGGGGAGCTGTTTTTT. It is translated as CASSQGQGQTGELFF. Full variable domain (remainder filled in from reference TRBV14 and TRBJ2-2): EAGVTQFPSHSVIEKGQTVTLRCDPISGHDNLYWYRRVMGKEIKFLLHFVKESKQDESGMPNNRFLAERTGGTYSTLKVQPAELEDSGVYFCASSQGQGQTGELFFGEGSRLTVL.

V is TRBV21-1 and J is TRBJ1-1. TRBV21-1 is an annotated pseudogene. CDR3 length: 14 amino acids. The CDR3 reads CASSNPGGDTEAFF. In DNA, the CDR3 is TGTGCCAGCAGCAATCCAGGGGGGGACACTGAAGCTTTCTTT.

The chain has TRBV19 and TRBJ1-6, with 7 bases identical to TRBD1. This CDR3 has 12 amino acids. Germline CDR1 and CDR2: LNHDA and SQIVND (reference sequence). V lost 5 bases and J lost 14; bases outside the gene matches: 6. Written as DNA, the CDR3 is TGTGCCAGTAGTCTCAGGGGGAAGGCCCTCCACTTT. The encoded protein is CASSLRGKALHF.

This sequence joins TRBV5-5 and TRBJ2-3; 9 bases match TRBD2. The V segment lost 4 bases and the J segment 5 bases; nucleotides outside the gene matches: 5. CDR3 size: 14 residues. Germline CDR1 SGHKS, CDR2 YYEKEE (reference sequence). The CDR3: CASSRGLALDTQYF. The CDR3 DNA sequence: TGTGCCAGCAGCAGGGGACTAGCTTTAGATACGCAGTATTTT.

This chain links TRBV19 with TRBJ2-7; maybe TRBD1 (6 bases). V lost 1 base, J lost 2 bases, and 12 bases lay in between. CDR3 length equals 15 residues. CDR1 is LNHDA and CDR2 is SQIVND in the germline V gene (reference sequence). The CDR3 reads CASSIGTVQTYEQYF. In DNA form, the CDR3 reads TGTGCCAGTAGTATAGGGACAGTTCAGACCTACGAGCAGTACTTC.

This clone was seen once. J is TRBJ1-2 and V is TRBV19, with 8 bases aligning to TRBD1. V lost 7 bases, J lost 1 base, and 11 bases stayed unmatched. CDR1 is LNHDA and CDR2 is SQIVND in the germline V gene (reference sequence). This CDR3 is built from 16 residues. The CDR3 nucleotides are TGTGCCAGTAAAAGGATGACGGGACAGGTTAACTATGGCTACACCTTC. It codes for CASKRMTGQVNYGYTF.